The present entry profiles one TCR beta chain with its context. This clonotype was detected many times. Its antigen has not been determined. No base-level quality is on record; no much larger clone is a single base apart. According to the germline V gene, CDR1 reads SNHLY and CDR2 reads FYNNEI. The CDR3 numbers 14 residues from cysteine through phenylalanine. Only the CDR3 portion is preserved as DNA: 42 bases, with reading frame beginning at the first base. At the junction V is shortened by 6 bases and J by 8 bases; bases outside the gene matches: 3. The data originate from a study of T cells in Graves' hyperthyroidism and ophthalmopathy (dated by TCRdb to between 2018 and 2020). Regarding the complete study: Peripheral blood was sampled at the time of initial diagnosis, prior to any treatment. TCR V-J signatures able to tell the groups apart were searched for in a discovery cohort of 90 to 100 patients, of whom 43 had Graves' ophthalmopathy and 57 had stable Graves' hyperthyroidism. An independent validation cohort of under 20 hyperthyroidism patients and roughly 16 patients who later progressed to ophthalmopathy tested prospective prediction of ophthalmopathy. The 85 to 100 discovery patients were randomly split 7:3 into training and test sets. In about 6 Graves' hyperthyroidism patients, the study also compared T-cell repertoires from thyroid tissue with T-cell repertoires from blood. Following sampling, methimazole starting at 30 mg daily was given to hyperthyroidism patients, and high-dose intravenous methylprednisolone was given to ophthalmopathy patients. The paper describes TCR Vbeta CDR3 sequencing of fewer than 150 peripheral blood samples, made up of about 40 ophthalmopathy patients, 70 to 75 hyperthyroidism patients and roughly 17 progressor patients.

The hyperthyroidism patients were between 18 and 65 years old and newly diagnosed, with a disease duration of less than 2 months. The study excluded patients with uncontrolled infections, other autoimmune diseases, pregnancy or lactation. Diagnoses relied on clinical symptoms, serum thyroxine and TRAb, thyroid ultrasound and orbital computed tomography. For progressor patients, blood was drawn at the first diagnosis of hyperthyroidism, before any ophthalmopathy symptoms had appeared. PBMCs were isolated from 10 ml of fresh peripheral blood by Ficoll-Paque density gradient centrifugation. Progressor patients were initially diagnosed with Graves' hyperthyroidism and developed ophthalmopathy during follow-up. Trizol reagent was used to extract total RNA, and RNA quality was then checked on an Agilent 2100 Bioanalyzer. Here is what the overall study found, with its caveats: Sample size was not statistically predetermined, and investigators were not blinded to group allocation. Blood samples also contained most of the expanded thyroid clonotypes (frequency above 0.001), which suggests that blood repertoires may reflect thyroid immune responses. During validation, the model predicted progression to ophthalmopathy a median of about 6.3 months ahead of onset, with 60% to 71% sensitivity and almost 75% specificity. A model built on a 13 V-J signature distinguished ophthalmopathy from stable hyperthyroidism, reaching around 87% sensitivity and about 81% specificity in cross-validation and 80%/75% in testing.

The TCR beta CDR3 regions were amplified from the RNA transcripts. For the first round of RT-PCR on the TCR CDR3, the HTBI primer set was used together with the Qiagen OneStep RT-PCR kit. Libraries were constructed in a second round of multiplex PCR, after which size selection and purification were carried out. Paired-end sequencing of the libraries was performed with 100 bp reads on an Illumina HiSeq2000. Turning to the authors' computational methods: SOAPnuke was used to process the raw data, removing reads that contained adapters or uncalled bases, had a mean Phred below 15, or lacked an exact match to the constant primer or identifier. COPE v1.2.5 was used to merge the high-quality paired reads, and each unique nucleotide sequence was defined as a clonotype. MiTCR v1.1 was used to align the clonotypes against IMGT TRBV, TRBD and TRBJ reference segments. The analysis was restricted to V-J combinations with a frequency above 0.0001, which together covered about 99% of the repertoires. A TCS score was defined as the ratio between F50 (clonal expansion) and ExV (chaos), using BLOSUM62-based TCRdist between CDR3 peptides within each V-J. Welch's t-statistics and random forest reduced 450 to 600 V-J features to roughly 13, which were used in a naive Bayes classifier (R e1071). TCRdb reprocessed the public reads (quality trimming at Q25 with fastp, clone calling with MiXCR) and kept in-frame beta chains. Rows with a matching CDR3 protein are joined into one entry that keeps the most common DNA and genes. These V and J calls derive from TCRdb rather than the authors' analysis. For this sample there are a few hundred thousand distinct CDR3 sequences; roughly 14% appear just once. The ten largest clones take up roughly 15% of the sample.

The chain couples TRBV2 to TRBJ2-1, with 14 bases aligning to TRBD2. The sequence came from a woman in her 40s with Graves' hyperthyroidism that later progressed to Graves' ophthalmopathy. Sequenced material: blood. The nucleotide sequence is given as TGTGCCAGCAGGGGACTAGCGGGAGACTATGAGCAGTTCTTC. Translated, this gives CASRGLAGDYEQFF.